These T cell receptor beta chains were read from a single sample in a study of T cells in Graves' hyperthyroidism and ophthalmopathy. Via MiXCR, TCRdb re-called the multiplex PCR reads, giving one row per CDR3 protein. Here the sample spans about 610,000 distinct CDR3 sequences, around 16% being singletons. The material sequenced was blood. The source is a woman in her thirties or forties with Graves' ophthalmopathy. CDR3s include the opening cysteine and the closing phenylalanine or tryptophan. A D gene is named only where the DNA matches it firmly. Not all rows give a size; the values are once, few, many and, for expanded clones, a class.

d_gene: -
j_gene: TRBJ2-2
abundance: many
v_gene: TRBV20-1
CDR3nt: TGCAGTGCTAAGGCTCCGACCAACACCGGGGAGCTGTTTTTT
CDR3aa: CSAKAPTNTGELFF

d_gene: -
j_gene: TRBJ2-4
abundance: many
v_gene: TRBV20-1
CDR3nt: TGCAGTGCTAGAGCTCACTTGCGGGATGAGGACATTCAGTACTTC
CDR3aa: CSARAHLRDEDIQYF

d_gene: -
j_gene: TRBJ1-4
abundance: few
v_gene: TRBV7-2
CDR3nt: TGTGCCAGCAGCTCCATGGCAGGGCTAACTAATGAAAAACTGTTTTTT
CDR3aa: CASSSMAGLTNEKLFF

d_gene: -
j_gene: TRBJ1-2
abundance: -
v_gene: TRBV28
CDR3nt: TGTGCCAGCAGTTCATCGGGGGGGGGGGGCGTCTATGGCTACACCTTC
CDR3aa: CASSSSGGGGVYGYTF

d_gene: -
j_gene: TRBJ1-1
abundance: many
v_gene: TRBV7-8
CDR3nt: TGTGCCAGCAGCTTTTTGGGGAGTACAAACACTGAAGCTTTCTTT
CDR3aa: CASSFLGSTNTEAFF

d_gene: -
j_gene: TRBJ1-1
abundance: few
v_gene: TRBV7-9
CDR3nt: TGTGCCAGCAGCCCCATCGGCGAAATCACTGGAGCTTTCTTT
CDR3aa: CASSPIGEITGAFF

d_gene: -
j_gene: TRBJ2-2
abundance: many
v_gene: TRBV7-3
CDR3nt: TGTGCCAGCAGCTGGGGACCGCTGAACACCGGGGAGCTGTTTTTT
CDR3aa: CASSWGPLNTGELFF

d_gene: TRBD2
j_gene: TRBJ2-1
abundance: -
v_gene: TRBV7-7
CDR3nt: TGTGCTAGCAGTGTACTAGCGGGGAGCTACAATGAGCAGTTCTTC
CDR3aa: CASSVLAGSYNEQFF

d_gene: -
j_gene: TRBJ2-3
abundance: few
v_gene: TRBV29-1
CDR3nt: TGCAGCGTTGAAGATCGAACACGACACACAGATACGCAGTATTTT
CDR3aa: CSVEDRTRHTDTQYF

d_gene: -
j_gene: TRBJ1-1
abundance: -
v_gene: TRBV4-1
CDR3nt: TGCGCCAGCAGCCAAGGGGAAGGGTTCACTGAAGCTTTCTTT
CDR3aa: CASSQGEGFTEAFF

d_gene: TRBD2
j_gene: TRBJ2-7
abundance: few
v_gene: TRBV4-2
CDR3nt: TGTGCCAGCAGCCAAGATTTAGCGGGATCCTACGAGCAGTACTTC
CDR3aa: CASSQDLAGSYEQYF

d_gene: -
j_gene: TRBJ2-5
abundance: -
v_gene: TRBV19
CDR3nt: TGTGCCAGTAGTATAGACGGAGTGACTACCCAAGAGACCCAGTACTTC
CDR3aa: CASSIDGVTTQETQYF

d_gene: -
j_gene: TRBJ2-5
abundance: many
v_gene: TRBV9
CDR3nt: TGTGCCAGCAGCGGAACGGACAGGAGGGGAGAGACCCAGTACTTC
CDR3aa: CASSGTDRRGETQYF

d_gene: -
j_gene: TRBJ1-2
abundance: -
v_gene: TRBV7-8
CDR3nt: TGTGCCAGCAGCCCCACGGGCGGGGGTGGGTCCACTCGAAACTATGGCTACACCTTC
CDR3aa: CASSPTGGGGSTRNYGYTF

d_gene: -
j_gene: TRBJ2-3
abundance: few
v_gene: TRBV12-3/TRBV12-4
CDR3nt: TGTGCCAGCGGGGCCGGGGCGGATACGCAGTATTTT
CDR3aa: CASGAGADTQYF

d_gene: TRBD2
j_gene: TRBJ2-2
abundance: -
v_gene: TRBV10-3
CDR3nt: TGTGCCATCACCTCGGGTCTAGCGGATCGGAACACCGGGGAGCTGTTTTTT
CDR3aa: CAITSGLADRNTGELFF

d_gene: TRBD2
j_gene: TRBJ2-2
abundance: -
v_gene: TRBV7-3
CDR3nt: TGTGCCAGCAGCGACAGCGGGGGGGGCACCGGGGAGCTGTTTTTT
CDR3aa: CASSDSGGGTGELFF

d_gene: -
j_gene: TRBJ2-1
abundance: few
v_gene: TRBV3-1
CDR3nt: TGTGCCAGCAGCCACGCCGGTTTGGAGCAGTTCTTC
CDR3aa: CASSHAGLEQFF

d_gene: -
j_gene: TRBJ1-5
abundance: many
v_gene: TRBV20-1
CDR3nt: TGCAGTGCTAGAGGGTCCAGGGCGGGCGGCAATCAGCCCCAGCATTTT
CDR3aa: CSARGSRAGGNQPQHF

d_gene: -
j_gene: TRBJ2-1
abundance: few
v_gene: TRBV3-1
CDR3nt: TGTGCCAGCAGCCCAGGGGTTCAAGGCAATGAGCAGTTCTTC
CDR3aa: CASSPGVQGNEQFF

d_gene: -
j_gene: TRBJ2-7
abundance: many
v_gene: TRBV20-1
CDR3nt: TGCAGTGCCATAATCCGGGGCCTTCGGAACTACGAGCAGTACTTC
CDR3aa: CSAIIRGLRNYEQYF

d_gene: -
j_gene: TRBJ2-7
abundance: -
v_gene: TRBV11-2
CDR3nt: TGTGCCAGCAGCTTAGAAGGGGGATACTACTACGAGCAGTACTTC
CDR3aa: CASSLEGGYYYEQYF

d_gene: -
j_gene: TRBJ2-6
abundance: -
v_gene: TRBV14
CDR3nt: TGCGCCAGCAGCCAATCCTGGGTCGACCTCTCCCGCGGCAACGTCCTGACTTTC
CDR3aa: CASSQSWVDLSRGNVLTF